Included here is one T cell receptor beta chain sequence, with context. Its antigen is unknown. Sampling of alopecia areata patients yielded lesional scalp punch biopsies as well as peripheral blood. The data originate from a study of CD8+ T cells in alopecia areata. Study summary: The tofacitinib course ran for 6 to 18 months and was followed by 6 months off drug.

After isolation, RNA underwent reverse transcription to generate cDNA as the sequencing template. Sequencing was performed with immunoSEQ multiplex PCR; in TCRdb, only in-frame clones are kept and a portion is missing. In the table there are 170,000 or so clones, around three fifths of which are singletons. Trimming shortened V by 3 bases and J by 6 bases, and 20 bases separated the two germline ends. Germline V gene data show CDR1 as SQVTM and CDR2 as ANQGSEA. CDR3 length: 15 amino acids. The study's findings and limits: Whereas mice showed it more clearly, TCR sharing across patients was murkier, possibly because of HLA. Lesional tissue from the scalp (especially in alopecia totalis/universalis) showed higher clonality than normal scalp.

This material consisted of CD4+ T cells sorted from blood, taken at week 0. The gene calls are TRBV29-1 and TRBJ2-5; D remains unclear. This clonotype originated in a human donor with alopecia areata. The chain's CDR3 is CSVDLKGRVPKTQYF. In nucleotides, the CDR3 is TGCAGCGTTGACCTAAAGGGCCGGGTTCCGAAGACCCAGTACTTC.